This TCR beta chain originates from a study of blood T cell repertoires in COVID-19 (dated by TCRdb to 2019 to 2021). In the study overall: Collaborator samples came from the United States, Italy and Spain and covered acute and convalescent phases of COVID-19. The material from the prospective study consisted of cDNA or gDNA derived from T cells, B-cell-depleted T cells, or PBMCs. Subjects who had been exposed to COVID-19, were actively infected with it, or had recovered from it provided the deeply sampled blood TCRbeta repertoires that made up the dataset. The repertoires were released in a freely available public database meant as a resource for research on the immune response to SARS-CoV-2. Samples were obtained from the ongoing ImmuneRACE study (first 160 participants) and from 1,200 or so subjects provided by 6 global collaborators. The sample metadata nearly always contained a de-identified subject ID, COVID-19 status, age in years and sex. Where HLA class I and class II types were available, the types were taken from metadata supplied by the sample provider, not from assay-based typing. What the authors observed across the whole study: The amount of clinical and demographic metadata varied by source and participant and was provided uncurated.

Relative to germline, V is missing 5 bases and J is missing 4 bases, with 11 bases of the junction outside any gene match. Spanning cysteine to phenylalanine, the CDR3 consists of 16 amino acids. The sequence is cut down to CDR3 DNA, 48 bases in frame from base 1. CDR1 and CDR2 are read off the germline V gene as ENHRY and SYGVKD. In the prospective study, participants were roughly 18 to 100 years old, resided in 24 geographic areas of the United States, and were enrolled through a virtual design. To assign participants to cohorts, the prospective study relied on clinical history that participants themselves reported in a screening survey and a study questionnaire. Recovered participants in ImmuneRACE Cohort 3 were defined by two consecutive negative NP/OP PCR tests, clearance by a healthcare professional, or resolution of symptoms. In the prospective study, whole blood, serum and a nasopharyngeal or oropharyngeal swab were collected from each participant by mobile phlebotomists. Over a roughly 2-month period, participants in the prospective study had the option of providing additional blood draws and questionnaires. Before DNA extraction, blood samples from the prospective study were shipped at room temperature or frozen.

TCRbeta CDR3 regions were amplified from genomic DNA using the immunoSEQ Assay, a bias-controlled multiplex PCR. The original pipeline was this. Within the assay, amplification of reference gene primers was used to estimate how many nucleated cells each sample contained. To quantify the absolute abundance of each unique TCRbeta CDR3 rearrangement, sequence reads were collapsed and filtered. For each sample, productive Simpson clonality was calculated as the square root of Simpson's diversity index over productive rearrangements. TCRdb took over this immuneACCESS table, retaining in-frame rearrangements with V and J assigned. Such tables are incomplete; in checked studies, under half of the missing clones stem from an unresolved V gene, and the remainder is unexplained. The V and J calls and clone size come from that table; D and trimming were worked out from the DNA. For this sample the table gives 150,000 to 200,000 clones, of which 89% were detected only once. The top ten constitute roughly 0.77% of the sample.

As concerns this clone: The clone's antigen remains unknown. Base-call qualities are not available, and no considerably larger clone is one nucleotide away.

This TCR derives from a young woman who had recovered from COVID-19. The sequence joins TRBV10-3 to TRBJ2-7; 10 junctional bases match TRBD1. Material: PBMCs or T cells enriched from blood (not recorded which). The CDR3 has the sequence CAISSSLGTGEYEQYF. The bases read TGTGCCATCAGTTCATCACTCGGGACAGGGGAGTACGAGCAGTACTTC.